The entry below describes one TCR beta chain. What it binds is not known. The method was immunoSEQ multiplex PCR; TCRdb's version includes in-frame clones alone and lacks a portion of them. Of about 2.1 million clones listed, under 95% are singletons. This entry belongs to a study of shared clonotypes between healthy human individuals. Study details: Each donor contributed plates that comprised three CD4 naive, three CD4 memory, two CD8 naive and one CD8 memory.

CD45RO-negative cells were positively selected for CCR7, leaving out terminally differentiated effector memory CD45RA+ cells. Study-wide findings and caveats: Among non-shared clonotypes, generation probabilities were lower than among those shared by all four donors. The study found roughly 5% of naive CD4 clonotypes shared across a few donors. Across subsets, estimated richness was generally greater for naive than for memory populations.

V was clipped by 6 bases and J by 9 bases, with 20 bases between them. CDR1 is SEHNR and CDR2 is FQNEAQ in the germline V gene (reference sequence). This CDR3 is built from 14 residues. The gene calls are TRBV7-9 and TRBJ1-1; D remains unclear. This TCR came from a young man in good health. Some clones in this sample may be carry-over from other donors' samples. The source material was naive CD8+ T cells from PBMCs. The CDR3 region is CASSSDVNLRKAFF. CDR3 coding DNA: TGTGCCAGCAGTTCTGACGTGAATCTGAGGAAAGCTTTCTTT.